The source of this T cell receptor beta chain is a study of blood T cells in healthy people across ages. This clonotype turned up a few times. Its antigen is not identified. Trimming cost V 6 bases and J 8 bases, with 16 bases left between them. Germline V gene data show CDR1 as MNHEY and CDR2 as SVGEGT. This CDR3 is 13 amino acids long. Next came a second PCR, run for roughly 7 to 12 cycles, which used a sample-barcoded 5' primer along with a J-beta primer mix. Each CDR3 protein gets one entry after TCRdb re-called the 5' RACE reads with MiXCR. Of about 800,000 distinct CDR3 sequences in the sample, nearly 60% were seen once. Broader study findings: Whereas aged donors had fewer naive CD4+ cells, long-lived donors had more of them and higher diversity.

The TCR originated in a man younger than 40 in good health. The sequenced material came from blood. This chain joins TRBV6-2 or TRBV6-3 and TRBJ1-2; D remains ambiguous. The CDR3: CASSLIPFEGYTF. For the CDR3, the DNA is TGTGCCAGCAGCCTAATCCCTTTCGAGGGCTACACCTTC.